The entry below gives a single T cell receptor (beta chain) sequence along with its context. No antigen is known for it. The record originates from a study of T-cell memory formation after mild COVID-19. Overall study context: Largely, TCR clusters stayed within a single donor.

MiXCR was run by TCRdb on the 5' RACE reads, yielding one entry per CDR3 protein. The table has hundreds of thousands of distinct CDR3 sequences, approximately 14% seen once. Whole-study results and caveats: Shrinking CD4+ clones resided mostly in CM and EM, and CD8+ ones in EMRA. Certain responding clones were present in pre-infection memory, suggesting participation of cross-reactive memory.

In germline, CDR1 is DFQATT, CDR2 SNEGSKA (reference sequence). Trimming cost V 7 bases and J 2 bases, with 18 bases left between them. The CDR3 extends over 15 amino acids. This TCR was recovered from a man between 18 and 35 years old who had mild COVID-19 (a few samples of this study predate the infection). Cell type and time point are not known. The rearrangement joins TRBV20-1 to TRBJ1-5; D is possibly TRBD1 (6 bases). The specimen sequenced was PBMCs or a T cell subset sorted from them (not recorded which). The CDR3 DNA reads TGCAGTGTTGACTCTGGAGGGGGGGGCAATCAGCCCCAGCATTTT. This sequence encodes CSVDSGGGGNQPQHF.